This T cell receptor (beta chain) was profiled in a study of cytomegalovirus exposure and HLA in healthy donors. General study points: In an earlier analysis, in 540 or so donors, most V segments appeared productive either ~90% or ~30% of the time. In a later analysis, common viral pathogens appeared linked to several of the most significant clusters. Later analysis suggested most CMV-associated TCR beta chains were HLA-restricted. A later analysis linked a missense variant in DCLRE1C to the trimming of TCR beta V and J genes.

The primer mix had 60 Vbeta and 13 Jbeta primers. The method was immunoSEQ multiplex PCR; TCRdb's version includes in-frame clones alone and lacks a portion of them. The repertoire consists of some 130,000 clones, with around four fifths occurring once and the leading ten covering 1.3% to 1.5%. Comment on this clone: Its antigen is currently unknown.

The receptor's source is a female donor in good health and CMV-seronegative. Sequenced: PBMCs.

The CDR3 region is CSVGDGGETQYF. The DNA for the CDR3 is TGCAGCGTTGGCGACGGCGGAGAGACCCAGTACTTC. The V gene is TRBV29-1, the J gene TRBJ2-5; D unclear. Trimming stripped 4 bases from V and 4 bases from J, with 10 bases between. The CDR3 runs 12 residues. Germline CDR1 is SQVTM and CDR2 is ANQGSEA.